These T cell receptor beta chains were read from a single sample in a study of breast tumors, draining lymph nodes, adjacent tissues. Using its own MiXCR run on the multiplex PCR reads, TCRdb lists one record per CDR3 protein. The data contain around 290,000 distinct CDR3 sequences, over 30% of them singletons. The sequenced sample was axillary lymph node tissue. The origin of the receptors is a female donor with breast cancer. Some clones in this sample may be carry-over from other donors' samples. CDR3s include the opening cysteine and the closing phenylalanine or tryptophan. The order of the fields is J gene, V gene, D gene, clone size, CDR3 DNA, CDR3 protein. D genes are given only for firm matches. The size of a clone is reported for some rows only, either as once, few or many, or as a class for expanded clones.

TRBJ1-1	TRBV10-3	.	few	TGTGCCATCAGGAGGGCTGGGCGAAGGACTGAAGCTTTCTTT	CAIRRAGRRTEAFF
TRBJ2-1	TRBV11-1	.	many	TGTGCCAGCAGCTCCTCTAGCGTACGGTTAAACAATGAGCAGTTCTTC	CASSSSSVRLNNEQFF
TRBJ2-7	TRBV2	.	many	TGTGCCAGCAGTGAGGCGGCAGAAGATAAGTACTTC	CASSEAAEDKYF
TRBJ2-1	TRBV20-1	TRBD2	many	TGCAGTGCTAGAGAGGGACTAGCAGGAAACAATGAGCAGTTCTTC	CSAREGLAGNNEQFF
TRBJ2-7	TRBV28	TRBD2	.	TGTGCCAGCAGTTTACTGGGCGGGAGTTTTAGCTACGAGCAGTACTTC	CASSLLGGSFSYEQYF
TRBJ1-1	TRBV2	TRBD1	.	TGTGCCAGCAGTACCGGGACAGCTGTTGAAGCTTTCTTT	CASSTGTAVEAFF
TRBJ2-3	TRBV10-3	.	many	TGTGCCATCCGTCGGCACCAGATCGCAGATACGCAGTATTTT	CAIRRHQIADTQYF
TRBJ1-2	TRBV24-1	TRBD1	many	TGTGCCACCAGTGTCGGACAGGGCCATGGCTACACCTTC	CATSVGQGHGYTF
TRBJ2-2	TRBV18	TRBD1	few	TGTGCCAGCTCGTGGGGACAGACCAACACCGGGGAGCTGTTTTTT	CASSWGQTNTGELFF
TRBJ2-6	TRBV15	.	.	TGTGCCACCAGCAGTCCTATCGGGGCCAACGTCCTGACTTTC	CATSSPIGANVLTF
TRBJ2-7	TRBV24-1	.	many	TGTGCCACCAGTGATCGGACAGTCTACGAGCAGTACTTC	CATSDRTVYEQYF
TRBJ2-5	TRBV6-6	TRBD1	many	TGTGCCAGCAGTTACCCAGACAGGGGGGGAGGGGAGACCCAGTACTTC	CASSYPDRGGGETQYF
TRBJ2-4	TRBV12-3/TRBV12-4	.	few	TGTGCCAGCGGTCCTCTGGCCAAAAACATTCAGTACTTC	CASGPLAKNIQYF
TRBJ1-6	TRBV4-1	.	many	TGCGCCAGCAGCCAACAGACGGCAATTAATTCACCCCTCCACTTT	CASSQQTAINSPLHF
TRBJ1-5	TRBV20-1	TRBD1	many	TGCAGTGCAACACACCCCGGGACAGAGAGCAATCAGCCCCAGCATTTT	CSATHPGTESNQPQHF
TRBJ2-2	TRBV6-5	TRBD1	few	TGTGCCAGCAGTCCAACAGGGGTGGCCGGGGAGCTGTTTTTT	CASSPTGVAGELFF
TRBJ1-1	TRBV7-2	.	.	TGTGCCAGCAGCCCCTGGGGACAACTGAACACTGAAGCTTTCTTT	CASSPWGQLNTEAFF
TRBJ1-2	TRBV14	.	many	TGTGCCAGCAGCCAACTGACAGGAAGTTTCTATGGCTACACCTTC	CASSQLTGSFYGYTF
TRBJ2-5	TRBV20-1	.	many	TGCAGTGCTCGGACAGACCAAGAGACCCAGTACTTC	CSARTDQETQYF
TRBJ2-5	TRBV9	.	many	TGTGCCAGCAGCGTAGCCGGGGCTAAGGAGACCCAGTACTTC	CASSVAGAKETQYF
TRBJ2-3	TRBV12-3/TRBV12-4	TRBD2	many	TGTGCCAGCAGTTGGGGACTAGCGGGAGGAAGGGTACGTGATACGCAGTATTTT	CASSWGLAGGRVRDTQYF
TRBJ1-1	TRBV2	.	few	TGTGCCAGCAGTAGACGGAACCTGAACACTGAAGCTTTCTTT	CASSRRNLNTEAFF
TRBJ1-5	TRBV5-1	.	many	TGCGCCAGCAGCGACGGCGGGGGCAATCAGCCCCAGCATTTT	CASSDGGGNQPQHF
TRBJ2-7	TRBV27	TRBD2	.	TGTGCCAGCAGGTCGGGACTAGCGCCAAGCTCCTACGAGCAGTACTTC	CASRSGLAPSSYEQYF
TRBJ2-7	TRBV4-2	TRBD2	many	TGTGCCAGCAGCCAAGTAGCGGGTCTTTCCTACGAGCAGTACTTC	CASSQVAGLSYEQYF
TRBJ2-1	TRBV11-2	.	many	TGTGCCAGCAGCCCAAGCAGGGCGGGGTCGCTTGAGCAGTTCTTC	CASSPSRAGSLEQFF
TRBJ2-1	TRBV11-2	.	many	TGTGCCAGCAGCCAGGACAGCCTGGACAATGAGCAGTTCTTC	CASSQDSLDNEQFF
TRBJ1-5	TRBV28	.	.	TGTGCCAGCAGTGAGGAGGGTATAAGCAATCAGCCCCAGCATTTT	CASSEEGISNQPQHF
TRBJ1-1	TRBV11-2	TRBD1	.	TGTGCCAGCAGCTCGGCAGGGGGGGTGGCTGAAGCTTTCTTT	CASSSAGGVAEAFF
TRBJ2-5	TRBV18	.	many	TGTGCCAGCAGTCAAAAAGAGACCCAGTACTTC	CASSQKETQYF
TRBJ1-6	TRBV11-2	.	.	TGTGCCGGAAGCTTAGGTGCCTATAATTCACCCCTCCACTTT	CAGSLGAYNSPLHF
TRBJ2-1	TRBV5-1	.	many	TGCGCCAGCAGCTTGGCCCGAAGTATCCCCTCCCGGCCTAATGAGCAGTTCTTC	CASSLARSIPSRPNEQFF
TRBJ2-1	TRBV4-1	.	many	TGCGCCAGCAGCACCCAGGACCTTAGCGGAGAGCAGTTCTTC	CASSTQDLSGEQFF
TRBJ2-1	TRBV5-1	TRBD2	many	TGCGCCAGCAGCCCCGGACTAGCGGCCCTCTCCTACAATGAGCAGTTCTTC	CASSPGLAALSYNEQFF
TRBJ1-2	TRBV28	.	.	TGTGCCAGCAGTTCACCGGGACGGACTAACCATGGCTACACCTTC	CASSSPGRTNHGYTF
TRBJ2-7	TRBV7-2	TRBD2	.	TGTGCCAGCAGACTCAGCGGGAGCGGCTACGAGCAGTACTTC	CASRLSGSGYEQYF
TRBJ2-1	TRBV20-1	.	many	TGCAGTGCTGGGGGACCCGGTCAGTATAATGAGCAGTTCTTC	CSAGGPGQYNEQFF
TRBJ2-6	TRBV15	.	.	TGTGCCACCAGCACCAGGGAGTGGGGCAACGTCCTGACTTTC	CATSTREWGNVLTF
TRBJ2-7	TRBV10-2	.	many	TGCGCCAGCAGTATTAGCGGAGTCGAGAGGGAGCAGTACTTC	CASSISGVEREQYF
TRBJ1-5	TRBV6-6	TRBD1	many	TGTGCCAGCGGTAAAGACAGGGGCAATCAGCCCCAGCATTTT	CASGKDRGNQPQHF
TRBJ2-7	TRBV3-2	.	many	TGTGCCAGCAGCCTACTAGCGGGAGGGCCCCACGAGCAGTACTTC	CASSLLAGGPHEQYF
TRBJ2-1	TRBV20-1	.	many	TGCAGTGCTAGGGCTGGGTACAATGAGCAGTTCTTC	CSARAGYNEQFF
TRBJ1-2	TRBV2	.	many	TGTGCCAGCACCCGCGGTGGGATGTATGGCTACACCTTC	CASTRGGMYGYTF
TRBJ2-5	TRBV28	TRBD2	.	TGTGCCAGCAGTACCCCTCGGGAGGAAGAGACCCAGTACTTC	CASSTPREEETQYF
TRBJ2-7	TRBV5-1	TRBD1	many	TGCGCCAGCAGCTTGGGGGGGACAGGGATCTCGGTAGAACACGAGCAGTACTTC	CASSLGGTGISVEHEQYF
TRBJ2-3	TRBV28	TRBD2	.	TGTGCCAGCATGACAGCGGGAGCGACAGATACGCAGTATTTT	CASMTAGATDTQYF
TRBJ1-2	TRBV30	.	many	TGTGCCTGGAGTGTAGGTGTGGGGGCACTTGGCTACACCTTC	CAWSVGVGALGYTF
TRBJ2-3	TRBV7-3	TRBD2	many	TGTGCCAGCAGCTTAACCGCATTGGGACTAGCGGGTAGCACAGATACGCAGTATTTT	CASSLTALGLAGSTDTQYF
TRBJ1-5	TRBV14	.	.	TGCGCCAGCAGTGTGTGGGACACCCCCCAGCATTTT	CASSVWDTPQHF
TRBJ1-1	TRBV9	TRBD1	.	TGTACCAGCAGCGTATCCGGACAGGGGTTTACTGAAGCTTTCTTT	CTSSVSGQGFTEAFF
TRBJ2-7	TRBV5-1	.	.	TGCGCCAGCAGCTTGTACTCTGGGGGATCCTACGAGCAATGCTTC	CASSLYSGGSYEQCF
TRBJ2-1	TRBV30	TRBD2	.	TGTGCCTGGCAAGGACTAGCGGGAGATTTAGATGAGCAGTTCTTC	CAWQGLAGDLDEQFF
TRBJ2-3	TRBV7-3	TRBD2	many	TGTGCCAGCAGCTTAGGACTAGCGGGAGTGGCAGATACGCAGTATTTT	CASSLGLAGVADTQYF
TRBJ2-1	TRBV12-3/TRBV12-4	.	many	TGTGCCAGCAGTTGGGGGAATGAGCAGTTCTTC	CASSWGNEQFF
TRBJ2-5	TRBV4-2	.	many	TGTGCCAGCAGCCGAAGACAGACAATCCAAGAGACCCAGTACTTC	CASSRRQTIQETQYF
TRBJ2-5	TRBV11-1	.	many	TGTGCCAGCAGCTTATTAACGACAGGGACTGGAGAGACCCAGTACTTC	CASSLLTTGTGETQYF
TRBJ2-1	TRBV20-1	.	many	TGCAGTGCTAGAGATTACCAGAGAGTAAGTAGCTACAATGAGCAGTTCTTC	CSARDYQRVSSYNEQFF
TRBJ2-1	TRBV20-1	.	many	TGCAGTGCTAGAGATCAGGCGGAACACTACAATGAGCAGTTCTTC	CSARDQAEHYNEQFF
TRBJ2-4	TRBV30	.	.	TGTGCCTGGAGTAATCGGGGGGCGGCCAAAAACATTCAGTACTTC	CAWSNRGAAKNIQYF